Each of the 32 T cell receptor beta chains below was sequenced from the same sample in a study of blood T cell repertoires in COVID-19. Sequencing used immunoSEQ multiplex PCR; TCRdb keeps in-frame clones, though not all of them. Counted here are around 190,000 clones, roughly 77% occurring once; the ten biggest clones make up around 5.9%. Sample: peripheral blood. Every receptor here comes from a woman aged 40 to 50 with COVID-19, enrolled during active disease.

The V and J genes are TRBV12-5 and TRBJ1-1; possible D gene TRBD1, 6 bases. The germline V and J ends were trimmed by 2 bases and 6 bases, with 10 bases remaining between them. This CDR3 is 13 amino acids long. Germline CDR1 LGHNT, CDR2 FRNRAP. This CDR3 reads CASGLTGRAEAFF. The DNA of the CDR3 is TGTGCTAGTGGTTTGACAGGGAGGGCTGAAGCTTTCTTT.

The chain recombines TRBV5-1 with TRBJ2-1; TRBD2 agrees at 12 bases. Trimming cost V 5 bases and J 7 bases; bases outside gene matches: 7. This CDR3 region has 15 residues. Germline values: CDR1 SGHRS, CDR2 YFSETQ. DNA of the CDR3: TGCGCCAGCAGACCCGGGACTAGCGGGTCTAATGAGCAGTTCTTC. This sequence encodes CASRPGTSGSNEQFF.

The V gene is TRBV15, the J gene TRBJ1-3; possible D gene TRBD1, 5 bases. This CDR3 spans 15 amino acids. Germline values: CDR1 LNHNV, CDR2 YYDKDF (reference sequence). Trimming left V 0 bases short and J 4 bases short, with 10 bases between. The CDR3 is CATSRDGGTGNTIYF. The CDR3 bases are TGTGCCACCAGCAGAGATGGAGGGACGGGAAACACCATATATTTT.

This clone is large (0.1 to 1%) by share. The rearrangement joins TRBV10-3 to TRBJ1-2; D remains ambiguous. Germline CDR1 is ENHRY and CDR2 is SYGVKD. V dropped 10 bases and J dropped 4 bases, with 16 bases sitting between them. The CDR3 has 13 residues. The chain's CDR3 is CATSGGPGYGYTF. In nucleotides, the CDR3 is TGTGCCACCTCGGGCGGGCCGGGCTATGGCTACACCTTC.

The gene calls are TRBV18 and TRBJ2-5; D ambiguous. Germline CDR1 reads KGHSH; CDR2 reads LQKENI. This CDR3 has 13 amino acids. V shed 2 bases and J shed 8 bases, with 12 bases lying between them. The CDR3 region is CASSPSAQFTQYF. CDR3 bases: TGTGCCAGCTCACCAAGTGCCCAGTTTACCCAGTACTTC.

The rearrangement links TRBV5-1 to TRBJ2-1; TRBD2 agrees at 14 bases. From germline, CDR1 is SGHRS and CDR2 YFSETQ. V trimming: 4 bases; J trimming: 0 bases; junction bases outside the gene matches: 6. This CDR3 spans 18 amino acids. CDR3 sequence: CASSDRLAGGNSYNEQFF. CDR3 nucleotide sequence: TGCGCCAGCAGCGACAGACTAGCGGGAGGGAACTCCTACAATGAGCAGTTCTTC.

The chain uses TRBV7-2 and TRBJ2-5, with TRBD2 matching over 14 bases. Trimming at V came to 1 base and at J to 5 bases, leaving 3 bases not matched to a gene. CDR1 is SGHTA and CDR2 is FQGNSA in the germline V gene. CDR3 length: 16 residues. The CDR3 protein is CASSLGLAGGRETQYF. The CDR3 DNA sequence: TGTGCCAGCAGCTTAGGACTAGCGGGGGGGAGGGAGACCCAGTACTTC.

V usage is TRBV6-6 and J usage is TRBJ1-2; weak D call: TRBD1 (6 bases). The CDR3 is 14 amino acids. V was shortened by 6 bases and J by 6 bases, with 17 bases between the two germline ends. Germline loops: CDR1 MNHNY, CDR2 SVGAGI (reference sequence). The CDR3 reads CASRTGTGSDGYTF. The CDR3 DNA follows: TGTGCCAGCAGGACAGGAACAGGGAGCGATGGCTACACCTTC.

The chain is built from TRBV25-1 and TRBJ1-5; D gene ambiguous. The V gene's germline CDR1 is MGHDK and CDR2 SYGVNS. The CDR3 runs 15 residues. With 4 bases removed from V and 0 bases from J, the gap between germline ends came to 10 bases. DNA for the CDR3: TGTGCCAGCAGTGCGAGGAGTAATAGCAATCAGCCCCAGCATTTT. Translation gives CASSARSNSNQPQHF. Based on the CDR3 plus reference TRBV25-1 and TRBJ1-5, the full variable domain is EADIYQTPRYLVIGTGKKITLECSQTMGHDKMYWYQQDPGMELHLIHYSYGVNSTEKGDLSSESTVSRIRTEHFPLTLESARPSHTSQYLCASSARSNSNQPQHFGDGTRLSIL.

The V and J genes are TRBV5-8 and TRBJ2-3, with D possibly being TRBD2 (5 bases). CDR3 size: 19 residues. V was pared by 3 bases and J by 0 bases, with 23 bases between. Germline lookup yields CDR1 SGHTS and CDR2 YDEGEE. The CDR3: CASSSRFGGRRTSTDTQYF. The CDR3 DNA follows: TGTGCCAGCAGCTCCCGCTTTGGCGGGCGCCGGACTAGCACAGATACGCAGTATTTT.

This clone was counted once. The chain employs TRBV7-2 and TRBJ2-5; D may be TRBD1 (5 bases). In germline, CDR1 is SGHTA, CDR2 FQGNSA. Trimming stripped 4 bases from V and 5 bases from J, with 17 bases between. The CDR3 consists of 15 residues. CDR3 loop: CASSWSSGQGETQYF. CDR3 sequence (DNA): TGTGCCAGCAGCTGGAGCTCCGGCCAGGGCGAGACCCAGTACTTC.

The chain is built from TRBV14 and TRBJ2-7; TRBD1 aligns across 9 bases. Losses at the gene ends were 1 base for V and 1 base for J; bases not matched to a gene: 8. This CDR3 has 17 residues. The V gene's germline CDR1 is SGHDN and CDR2 FVKESK. Here the CDR3 reads CASSQAGLGQGSYEQYF. The DNA of the CDR3 is TGTGCCAGCAGCCAAGCGGGTTTGGGACAGGGATCCTACGAGCAGTACTTC.

The chain carries TRBV27 and TRBJ2-5, with 8 bases fitting TRBD1. CDR1 and CDR2 (germline): MNHEY, SMNVEV (reference sequence). With 2 bases clipped from V and 1 base from J, the junction kept 12 bases outside the gene matches. CDR3 length: 18 residues. CDR3 nucleotides: TGTGCCAGCAGTTTAAGGACCCCCCTGGACAGGGCCCAAGAGACCCAGTACTTC. Translated, it gives CASSLRTPLDRAQETQYF.

The gene calls are TRBV7-8 and TRBJ2-2; 9 positions match TRBD2. J gave up 0 bases and V 6 bases, and 5 bases lay outside the gene matches. Germline-derived CDR1 and CDR2 are SGHVS and FQNEAQ. CDR3 size: 16 residues. The CDR3 DNA reads as TGTGCCAGCAGTCATAGCGGGGGCCCGAACACCGGGGAGCTGTTTTTT. Translating gives CASSHSGGPNTGELFF.

The CDR3 nucleotides are TGCAGCGTTGAGATGTCCGGGAGCGGTAGCAATCAGCCCCAGCATTTT. The encoded protein is CSVEMSGSGSNQPQHF. The rearrangement joins TRBV29-1 to TRBJ1-5, with D unresolved. Germline V CDR1 and CDR2: SQVTM, ANQGSEA. CDR3 length: 16 residues. The V and J ends lost 3 bases and 0 bases respectively, with 15 bases between them.

The CDR3 bases are TGCAGCCCTAGGTACCCCCAATACGAGCAGTACTTC. As protein: CSPRYPQYEQYF. This chain connects TRBV29-1 to TRBJ2-7; unclear D gene. The length of the CDR3 is 12 residues. Trimming took off 8 bases at V and 4 bases at J, with 15 bases between the two ends. Germline-derived CDR1 and CDR2 are SQVTM and ANQGSEA.

V and J are TRBV5-1 and TRBJ1-1; 7 positions match TRBD1. V lost 2 bases to trimming and J lost 6 bases; unmatched junction nucleotides: 4. Germline CDR1 and CDR2: SGHRS and YFSETQ. The CDR3 consists of 13 residues. The CDR3 protein is CASSLGTDSEAFF. For the CDR3, the DNA is TGCGCCAGCAGCTTAGGGACAGATTCTGAAGCTTTCTTT.

This chain links TRBV6-6 with TRBJ1-1; the D is unclear. From germline, CDR1 is MNHNY and CDR2 SVGAGI (reference sequence). V dropped 5 bases and J dropped 0 bases, with 19 bases sitting between them. The CDR3 sequence is 17 residues long. The CDR3: CASSPRIGYSMNTEAFF. The CDR3 DNA reads as TGTGCCAGCAGTCCTCGAATTGGGTATAGCATGAACACTGAAGCTTTCTTT.

This chain joins TRBV10-3 and TRBJ2-3; 14 nucleotides match TRBD2. The CDR3 is 17 amino acids. V was clipped by 4 bases and J by 6 bases; unmatched bases: 9. Per the germline V gene, CDR1 is ENHRY and CDR2 is SYGVKD. The CDR3 DNA sequence: TGTGCCATCAGTGGTGGGACTAGCGGGGGACTGAGGGATACGCAGTATTTT. As protein: CAISGGTSGGLRDTQYF.

The chain has TRBV18 and TRBJ2-7, with D perhaps TRBD2 (5 bases). Germline V gene lookup returns CDR1 KGHSH and CDR2 LQKENI. The V end lost 0 bases, the J end lost 3 bases, and 9 bases lay between the germline ends. The CDR3 runs 14 residues. The CDR3 coding sequence is TGTGCCAGCTCACCACCGTACGAGGGCTACGAGCAGTACTTC. Its protein product is CASSPPYEGYEQYF.

This clone was detected only once. The CDR3 region has the DNA TGTGCCACCAGTGATTTGCACCACAGACTAGACCAAGAGACCCAGTACTTC. Its translation: CATSDLHHRLDQETQYF. The chain carries TRBV24-1 and TRBJ2-5; possibly TRBD2 for D (6 bases). Germline values: CDR1 KGHDR, CDR2 SFDVKD. V lost 0 bases and J 0 bases, leaving 13 bases between the germline ends. The CDR3 spans 17 residues.

In nucleotides, the CDR3 is TGTGCCAGCACCCTGGGACAGGGAGGCTACGAGCAGTACTTC. Translated, it gives CASTLGQGGYEQYF. The J gene is TRBJ2-7, the V gene TRBV6-6, with 9 bases fitting TRBD1. CDR1 MNHNY and CDR2 SVGAGI come from the germline V gene (reference sequence). The trim removed 7 bases at V and 3 bases at J, leaving 7 bases unmatched. The CDR3 is 14 amino acids.

The chain combines TRBV7-2 with TRBJ1-3; D unresolved. V lost 1 base and J 4 bases, leaving 5 bases between the germline ends. The germline CDR1 and CDR2 sequences are SGHTA and FQGNSA. This CDR3 is 13 amino acids long. CDR3 amino acids: CASSLEPGNTIYF. The CDR3 DNA follows: TGTGCCAGCAGCTTAGAGCCAGGAAACACCATATATTTT.

J is TRBJ2-5 and V is TRBV11-3; 7 positions match TRBD1. V gave up 5 bases and J gave up 2 bases; unmatched junction bases: 5. CDR3 size: 14 residues. CDR1 is SGHNT and CDR2 is YENEEA in the germline V gene. The CDR3 region is CASSLTGDQETQYF. CDR3 DNA sequence: TGTGCCAGCAGCCTCACAGGGGATCAAGAGACCCAGTACTTC. Together with reference TRBV11-3 and TRBJ2-5, the CDR3 gives the full variable domain: EAGVVQSPRYKIIEKKQPVAFWCNPISGHNTLYWYLQNLGQGPELLIRYENEEAVDDSQLPKDRFSAERLKGVDSTLKIQPAELGDSAVYLCASSLTGDQETQYFGPGTRLLVL.

V gene TRBV6-1 combines with J gene TRBJ2-1; TRBD2 is a possible D gene (6 bases). The CDR3 spans 16 residues. Germline V gene lookup returns CDR1 MNHNS and CDR2 SASEGT. Trimming stripped 3 bases from V and 6 bases from J, with 18 bases between. Here the CDR3 reads CASSETLGVLANEQFF. The DNA for the CDR3 is TGTGCCAGCAGTGAGACTCTAGGGGTACTAGCCAATGAGCAGTTCTTC.

The chain carries TRBV7-6 and TRBJ2-5; D remains ambiguous. The germline V gene encodes CDR1 SGHVS and CDR2 FNYEAQ. The CDR3 consists of 13 residues. Trimming took 1 base from V and 5 from J, leaving 8 bases between them. For the CDR3, the DNA is TGTGCCAGCAGCTTAGGAGAGGTGGAGACCCAGTACTTC. As protein: CASSLGEVETQYF.

The gene calls are TRBV7-3 and TRBJ2-6; no clear D gene. CDR3 length: 15 amino acids. Trimming removed 0 bases from V and 0 bases from J, with 3 bases in between. Germline CDR1 is SGHTA and CDR2 is FQGTGA. The CDR3 DNA reads TGTGCCAGCAGCTTAACCCACTCTGGGGCCAACGTCCTGACTTTC. Translation gives CASSLTHSGANVLTF. The full variable domain, in which reference TRBV7-3 and TRBJ2-6 provide the parts outside the CDR3, is GAGVSQTPSNKVTEKGKYVELRCDPISGHTALYWYRQSLGQGPEFLIYFQGTGAADDSGLPNDRFFAVRPEGSVSTLKIQRTERGDSAVYLCASSLTHSGANVLTFGAGSRLTVL.

The chain uses TRBV19 and TRBJ2-7; D may be TRBD2 (6 bases). The CDR3 is made up of 14 amino acids. V was clipped by 6 bases and J by 0 bases, with 12 bases between them. In germline, CDR1 is LNHDA, CDR2 SQIVND (reference sequence). The CDR3 nucleotides read TGTGCCAGTAGCCCGCGGAGGGGCTCCTACGAGCAGTACTTC. It translates to CASSPRRGSYEQYF.

This sequence joins TRBV18 and TRBJ1-5, with 7 bases identical to TRBD1. This CDR3 has 15 residues. Per the germline V gene, CDR1 is KGHSH and CDR2 is LQKENI. The J segment lost 7 bases and the V segment lost 2 bases, leaving 8 bases of the junction unmatched. DNA of the CDR3: TGTGCCAGCTCACCATCGAACAGGGGTGAACAGCCCCAGCATTTT. This sequence encodes CASSPSNRGEQPQHF.

The V gene is TRBV28, the J gene TRBJ1-2, with unresolved D. V was cut by 2 bases and J by 0 bases, with 13 bases left in between. Germline V gene data show CDR1 as MDHEN and CDR2 as SYDVKM. The CDR3 is 16 residues long. This chain's CDR3 is CASSLRGSGANYGYTF. CDR3 nucleotides: TGTGCCAGCAGTTTACGCGGGAGCGGTGCTAACTATGGCTACACCTTC.

This chain links TRBV30 with TRBJ2-1; 10 nucleotides line up with TRBD2. Germline CDR1 is GTSNPN and CDR2 is SVGIG (reference sequence). Germline trimming cut 6 bases from V and 3 bases from J; bases unmatched to any gene: 5. The CDR3 has 14 amino acids. CDR3 nucleotide sequence: TGTGCCTGTTCTAGCGGGAGCTTCTACAATGAGCAGTTCTTC. Translating gives CACSSGSFYNEQFF.

The chain recombines TRBV6-5 with TRBJ2-7, with 11 bases fitting TRBD2. This CDR3 comprises 15 residues. V lost 6 bases, J lost 3 bases, and 7 bases stayed unmatched. Germline V gene sequence: CDR1 MNHEY, CDR2 SVGAGI. The CDR3 spells CASSRTSGGDYEQYF. CDR3 DNA sequence: TGTGCCAGCAGCCGTACTAGCGGGGGAGACTACGAGCAGTACTTC.